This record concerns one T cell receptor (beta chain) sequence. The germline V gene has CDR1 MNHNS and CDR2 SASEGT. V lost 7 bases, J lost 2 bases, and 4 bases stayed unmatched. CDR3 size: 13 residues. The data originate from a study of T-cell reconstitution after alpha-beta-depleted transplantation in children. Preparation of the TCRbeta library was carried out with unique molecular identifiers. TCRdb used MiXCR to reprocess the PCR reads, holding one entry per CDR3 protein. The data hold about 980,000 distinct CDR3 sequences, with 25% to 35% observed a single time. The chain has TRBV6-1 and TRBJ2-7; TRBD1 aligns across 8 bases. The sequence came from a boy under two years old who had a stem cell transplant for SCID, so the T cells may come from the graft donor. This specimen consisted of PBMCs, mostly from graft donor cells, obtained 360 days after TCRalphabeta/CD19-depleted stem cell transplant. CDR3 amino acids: CASTPGQAYEQYF. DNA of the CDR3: TGTGCCAGCACGCCGGGACAGGCCTACGAGCAGTACTTC.